This T cell receptor beta chain was recorded in a study of blood T cell repertoires in COVID-19. Across the study: The analysed material was cDNA or gDNA that came from T cells, B-cell-depleted T cells, or PBMCs.

Authors' analysis steps: Counts of nucleated cells, estimated from reference gene primer amplification, were obtained. Sequencing used immunoSEQ multiplex PCR; TCRdb keeps in-frame clones, though not all of them. The V and J calls and clone size are taken from that table; D and trimming were inferred from the DNA. The repertoire holds about 36,000 clones, around four fifths seen once, with 40% to 50% in the top ten. V gave up 6 bases and J gave up 3 bases, with 18 bases separating them. The germline V gene encodes CDR1 MNHEY and CDR2 SVGAGI. This CDR3 comprises 15 residues. The receptor comes from a human donor in a cohort sampled during active or convalescent COVID-19. The donor label of this sample is uncertain. The rearrangement joins TRBV6-5 to TRBJ2-7; possibly TRBD1 for D (5 bases). Input material: peripheral blood. CDR3 region: CASSPHRDRDYEQYF. CDR3 sequence (DNA): TGTGCCAGCAGCCCCCATAGAGACAGAGACTACGAGCAGTACTTC.